This TCR beta chain is from a study of identical twins. In its sample, this clonotype was seen many times. TCRdb ran MiXCR on the 5' RACE reads and lists one entry per CDR3 protein. The sample lists some 710,000 distinct CDR3 sequences, less than 7% occurring once. Sequenced: naive T cells sorted from blood. This sequence originates from a man aged 18-30 years in good health.

The CDR3 spells CASSPKSGLAGGEQYF. The CDR3 region has the DNA TGTGCCAGCAGCCCCAAATCGGGGCTAGCGGGAGGCGAGCAGTACTTC. The chain carries TRBV7-2 and TRBJ2-7; 11 nucleotides agree with TRBD2. The ends lost 5 bases at V and 6 bases at J; junction bases unmatched: 12. The CDR3 loop spans 16 amino acids. The V gene's germline CDR1 is SGHTA and CDR2 FQGNSA.